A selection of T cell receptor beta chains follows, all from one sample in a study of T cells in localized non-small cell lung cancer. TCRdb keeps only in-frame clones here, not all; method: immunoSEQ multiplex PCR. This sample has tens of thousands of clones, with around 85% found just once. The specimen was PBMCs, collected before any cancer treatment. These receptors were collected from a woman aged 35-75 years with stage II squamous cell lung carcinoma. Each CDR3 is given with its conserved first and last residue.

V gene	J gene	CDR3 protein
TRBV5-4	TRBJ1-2	CASSPQTGEIYGYTF
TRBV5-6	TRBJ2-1	CASSPFSLLYNEQFF
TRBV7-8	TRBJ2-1	CASSFTDWFSYNEQFF
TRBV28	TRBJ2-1	CASSLLWDWNEQFF
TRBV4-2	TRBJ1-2	CASSQDTGAYGYTF
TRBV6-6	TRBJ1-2	CASSQPGQTYGYTF
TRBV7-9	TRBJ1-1	CASSYRRKALNTEAFF
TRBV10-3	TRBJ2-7	CAISGTGTSGYEQYF
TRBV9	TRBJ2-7	CASRVYLRTGYEQYF
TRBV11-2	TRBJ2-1	CASSLALKSASRRDEQFF